The 17 T cell receptor beta chains reported below all come from one sample, sequenced in a study of early stage breast cancer tumors. Libraries were prepared by immunoSEQ multiplex PCR; TCRdb keeps only in-frame clonotypes and omits some of them. This repertoire shows about 8,000 clones, approximately 60% found once; its top ten account for 6.5% to 9%. What was sequenced was breast tumor tissue. The receptors derive from a person aged 65 to 85 with breast cancer.

This clone came up once. This chain uses TRBV6-5 with TRBJ1-2; 8 nucleotides line up with TRBD1. This CDR3 contains 13 residues. CDR1 is MNHEY and CDR2 is SVGAGI in the germline V gene. The V and J ends lost 7 bases and 3 bases, in that order; junction bases with no gene match: 4. The CDR3: CASKKTGDYGYTF. The CDR3 DNA sequence: TGTGCCAGCAAAAAGACAGGGGACTATGGCTACACCTTC.

Only one count was recorded for this clone. The chain has TRBV5-1 and TRBJ2-7; 7 bases line up with TRBD1. The ends lost 1 base at V and 0 bases at J; junction bases unmatched: 4. This CDR3 contains 15 residues. Germline CDR1 reads SGHRS; CDR2 reads YFSETQ. DNA of the CDR3: TGCGCCAGCAGCTTGTGGGACAGCGGCTCCTACGAGCAGTACTTC. This encodes CASSLWDSGSYEQYF.

This clone was counted a few times. J is TRBJ2-7 and V is TRBV14; tentative D call: TRBD2 (6 bases). This CDR3 contains 13 residues. Germline V gene data show CDR1 as SGHDN and CDR2 as FVKESK. V lost 6 bases to trimming and J lost 6 bases, with 15 bases between them. Here the CDR3 reads CASSQYMGGEQYF. DNA of the CDR3: TGTGCCAGCAGTCAGTACATGGGAGGCGAGCAGTACTTC.

This clone was observed a single time. The chain has TRBV21-1 and TRBJ1-5. TRBV21-1 is a pseudogene locus. The CDR3 totals 11 residues. CDR3 residues: CASSSNQPQHF. The CDR3 nucleotides are TGTGCCAGCTCCTCCAATCAGCCCCAGCATTTT.

The chain joins TRBV4-3 to TRBJ1-1, with 8 nucleotides matching TRBD1. The CDR3 covers 14 residues. The V gene end was trimmed by 3 bases and the J gene end by 3 bases; junction bases not matched to a gene: 3. CDR1 is LGHNA, CDR2 YSLEER, per germline. CDR3 DNA: TGCGCCAGCAGCCAGGGGGACAGGTACACTGAAGCTTTCTTT. It is translated as CASSQGDRYTEAFF.

The chain employs TRBV9 and TRBJ1-1, with D maybe TRBD1 (5 bases). The ends were cut back, 0 bases at V and 4 bases at J, with 13 bases in the middle. CDR1 SGDLS and CDR2 YYNGEE come from the germline V gene. The CDR3 covers 15 residues. CDR3 nucleotides: TGTGCCAGCAGCGTAGAGGGGAGGGAAGGCACTGAAGCTTTCTTT. This translates into CASSVEGREGTEAFF.

This clone has more than one count but fewer than ten. V gene TRBV6-1 combines with J gene TRBJ2-7, with D unclear. Trimming took off 8 bases at V and 4 bases at J, with 18 bases between the two ends. This CDR3 contains 14 residues. The V gene's germline CDR1 is MNHNS and CDR2 SASEGT. The DNA for the CDR3 is TGTGCCAGCTCCTACGAGAGGCGAGCGTACGAGCAGTACTTC. This sequence encodes CASSYERRAYEQYF.

This chain joins TRBV6-5 and TRBJ2-1; 10 nucleotides match TRBD2. V lost 5 bases and J lost 7; bases outside the gene matches: 5. CDR1 is MNHEY and CDR2 is SVGAGI in the germline V gene. The CDR3 is 14 residues long. The CDR3 spells CASSSGGANNEQFF. As DNA, the CDR3 is TGTGCCAGCAGTAGCGGGGGGGCCAATAATGAGCAGTTCTTC.

Within the sample, this clone is medium-sized. V usage is TRBV19 and J usage is TRBJ1-1, with no clear D. Trimming stripped 5 bases from V and 3 bases from J, with 13 bases between. The CDR3 is 14 amino acids. CDR1 and CDR2 (germline): LNHDA, SQIVND (reference sequence). The CDR3 spells CASSFTGIYTEAFF. CDR3 DNA sequence: TGTGCCAGTAGTTTCACCGGGATCTACACTGAAGCTTTCTTT.

The chain recombines TRBV30 with TRBJ2-7; tentative D call: TRBD1 (5 bases). The CDR3 has 13 amino acids. Trimming removed 2 bases at V and 1 base at J, with 9 bases between. Germline V gives CDR1 GTSNPN, CDR2 SVGIG (reference sequence). CDR3 nucleotide sequence: TGTGCCTGGAGTAGAGACAGTTCCTACGAGCAGTACTTC. Its translation is CAWSRDSSYEQYF.

The rearrangement joins TRBV9 to TRBJ1-2; D is unclear. Germline CDR1 and CDR2: SGDLS and YYNGEE. CDR3 size: 12 residues. The V end lost 0 bases, the J end lost 4 bases, and 4 bases lay between the germline ends. The CDR3 here is CASSVGLYGYTF. CDR3 DNA: TGTGCCAGCAGCGTAGGACTCTATGGCTACACCTTC. Complete variable domain (other parts from reference TRBV9 and TRBJ1-2): DSGVTQTPKHLITATGQRVTLRCSPRSGDLSVYWYQQSLDQGLQFLIQYYNGEERAKGNILERFSAQQFPDLHSELNLSSLELGDSALYFCASSVGLYGYTFGSGTRLTVV.

V usage is TRBV14 and J usage is TRBJ2-7; 9 bases are shared with TRBD2. Germline CDR1 SGHDN, CDR2 FVKESK. Trimming at V came to 1 base and at J to 6 bases, leaving 10 bases not matched to a gene. This CDR3 has 16 amino acids. The CDR3 bases are TGTGCCAGCAGCCAAGCTCGCGGGGGGGCCTCCGGCGAGCAGTACTTC. Translation gives CASSQARGGASGEQYF.

The chain joins TRBV28 to TRBJ2-7; 9 nucleotides align to TRBD1. Germline V CDR1 and CDR2: MDHEN, SYDVKM. Trimming removed 2 bases from V and 3 bases from J; junction bases left unmatched: 2. This CDR3 contains 14 residues. Here the CDR3 reads CASSLTDRGYEQYF. CDR3 sequence (DNA): TGTGCCAGCAGTTTAACGGACAGGGGCTACGAGCAGTACTTC.

The gene calls are TRBV4-1 and TRBJ2-3; tentatively, D is TRBD2 (6 bases). CDR3 size: 16 residues. Between the trimmed V and J ends, which lost 3 bases and 0 bases, there was a span of 13 bases. Germline V gene sequence: CDR1 MGHRA, CDR2 YSYEKL. CDR3 nucleotide sequence: TGCGCCAGCAGCCAGCAACTAGCTGCTAGCACAGATACGCAGTATTTT. Protein: CASSQQLAASTDTQYF.

J is TRBJ1-1 and V is TRBV7-9, with a possible D match to TRBD1 (5 bases). Germline V gene data show CDR1 as SEHNR and CDR2 as FQNEAQ (reference sequence). The CDR3 contains 14 residues. V lost 7 bases, J lost 0 bases, and 12 bases lay in between. CDR3 residues: CASTFAGLNTEAFF. The CDR3 DNA reads TGTGCCAGCACCTTCGCAGGGTTGAACACTGAAGCTTTCTTT.

The chain carries TRBV2 and TRBJ2-7, with 12 bases fitting TRBD2. The ends lost 5 bases at V and 7 bases at J; junction bases unmatched: 6. The germline gives CDR1 SNHLY, CDR2 FYNNEI. CDR3 length equals 14 residues. CDR3 sequence: CASSLGLAGREQYF. The CDR3 nucleotides are TGTGCCAGCAGTTTAGGACTAGCGGGGAGGGAGCAGTACTTC.

This chain connects TRBV6-5 to TRBJ1-2, with a possible D match to TRBD1 (6 bases). CDR1 is MNHEY and CDR2 is SVGAGI in the germline V gene. V was trimmed by 6 bases and J by 8 bases, leaving 13 bases between them. CDR3 length: 12 amino acids. The CDR3 DNA follows: TGTGCCAGCAGCCCCGACAGGAGAGGCTACACCTTC. It encodes CASSPDRRGYTF.